The 29 T cell receptor beta chains below were found in one sample sequenced in a study of T cells in Graves' hyperthyroidism and ophthalmopathy. The CDR3 regions of TCR beta were amplified from RNA transcripts. HTBI primers were employed in a first-round RT-PCR of the TCR CDR3. A single record per CDR3 protein comes from TCRdb applying MiXCR to the multiplex PCR reads. The sample yields roughly 570,000 distinct CDR3 sequences, more than 45% seen once. The sample consisted of peripheral blood or thyroid tissue (not recorded which). These receptors were collected from a woman between 18 and 29 years old with Graves' hyperthyroidism.

The V gene is TRBV2, the J gene TRBJ2-7; 12 nucleotides match TRBD1. Trimming removed 0 bases from V and 4 bases from J; junction bases left unmatched: 4. The germline gives CDR1 SNHLY, CDR2 FYNNEI. The CDR3 sequence is 16 residues long. CDR3 sequence reads: CASSEAGTGGGYEQYF. The DNA for the CDR3 is TGTGCCAGCAGTGAAGCCGGGACAGGGGGCGGGTACGAGCAGTACTTC. Looking up the rest from reference TRBV2 and TRBJ2-7 gives the full variable domain: EPEVTQTPSHQVTQMGQEVILRCVPISNHLYFYWYRQILGQKVEFLVSFYNNEISEKSEIFDDQFSVERPDGSNFTLKIRSTKLEDSAMYFCASSEAGTGGGYEQYFGPGTRLTVT.

V and J are TRBV29-1 and TRBJ2-5; 9 positions agree with TRBD2. The CDR3 is 16 residues long. With V trimmed by 0 bases and J by 6 bases, 11 bases remained unmatched. Germline-derived CDR1 and CDR2 are SQVTM and ANQGSEA. CDR3 sequence reads: CSVEEWLAGVGKTQYF. The CDR3 region has the DNA TGCAGCGTTGAAGAGTGGTTAGCGGGAGTTGGCAAGACCCAGTACTTC.

The chain has TRBV29-1 and TRBJ1-2; D possibly corresponds to TRBD1 (6 bases). The germline V gene has CDR1 SQVTM and CDR2 ANQGSEA. Trimming removed 8 bases from V and 5 bases from J, with 15 bases in between. The CDR3 has 12 residues. The CDR3 sequence is CSQGQGLYGYTF. The DNA for the CDR3 is TGCAGCCAAGGGCAGGGGTTATATGGCTACACCTTC.

This clonotype appeared a single time. Just one base apart from a much larger clone, this may be a read error. The V call is TRBV27, the J call TRBJ2-7, with 7 bases that match TRBD1. CDR1 is MNHEY, CDR2 SMNVEV, per germline (reference sequence). The CDR3 contains 14 residues. The CDR3 DNA reads as TGTGCCAGCAGTTGGACAGGCAACTCCTGCGAGCAGTACTTC. It specifies CASSWTGNSCEQYF.

This clonotype was picked up a small number of times. The V and J genes are TRBV3-1 and TRBJ1-4; D gene uncertain. Germline-derived CDR1 and CDR2 are LGHDT and YNNKEL (reference sequence). This CDR3 spans 16 amino acids. Trimming stripped 1 base from V and 0 bases from J, with 9 bases between. DNA of the CDR3: TGTGCCAGCAGCCAAGGATGGGTCACAACTAATGAAAAACTGTTTTTT. Amino acids: CASSQGWVTTNEKLFF. The variable domain in full, with the rest retrieved from reference TRBV3-1 and TRBJ1-4, is DTAVSQTPKYLVTQMGNDKSIKCEQNLGHDTMYWYKQDSKKFLKIMFSYNNKELIINETVPNRFSPKSPDKAHLNLHINSLELGDSAVYFCASSQGWVTTNEKLFFGSGTQLSVL.

This clonotype was recorded at least ten times. The chain employs TRBV20-1 and TRBJ1-2; D not certain. The CDR3 runs to 14 residues. Germline-derived CDR1 and CDR2 are DFQATT and SNEGSKA (reference sequence). V was cut by 0 bases and J by 4 bases, with 12 bases left in between. CDR3 protein: CSARDSGGIYGYTF. DNA of the CDR3: TGCAGTGCTAGAGATTCGGGTGGGATCTATGGCTACACCTTC.

CDR3 DNA sequence: TGTGCCACCAGGATAGGGGCGTCAGAAGTAACTGGAAACACCATATATTTT. As protein: CATRIGASEVTGNTIYF. The chain carries TRBV24-1 and TRBJ1-3, with D possibly TRBD1 on 5 matching bases. The germline V gene has CDR1 KGHDR and CDR2 SFDVKD. The CDR3 runs to 17 residues. The germline V and J ends were trimmed by 7 bases and 2 bases, with 20 bases remaining between them.

This clonotype was observed at least ten times. The gene calls are TRBV19 and TRBJ1-1; no definite D call. The germline gives CDR1 LNHDA, CDR2 SQIVND (reference sequence). With 4 bases removed from V and 1 base from J, the gap between germline ends came to 19 bases. The CDR3 consists of 17 residues. The CDR3, as DNA: TGTGCCAGTAGTACCCTTGGAGGGAGCTGGGGGAACACTGAAGCTTTCTTT. Its translation is CASSTLGGSWGNTEAFF. Full variable domain (rest looked up from reference TRBV19 and TRBJ1-1): DGGITQSPKYLFRKEGQNVTLSCEQNLNHDAMYWYRQDPGQGLRLIYYSQIVNDFQKGDIAEGYSVSREKKESFPLTVTSAQKNPTAFYLCASSTLGGSWGNTEAFFGQGTRLTVV.

The V gene is TRBV20-1, the J gene TRBJ2-5; 8 bases line up with TRBD2. Germline V gene lookup returns CDR1 DFQATT and CDR2 SNEGSKA (reference sequence). This CDR3 region has 17 residues. The V and J ends lost 3 bases and 0 bases, in that order; junction bases with no gene match: 12. Here the CDR3 DNA reads TGCAGTGCTAGCAGCCTAGCGGGCTGGGGGCACCAAGAGACCCAGTACTTC. Amino acids: CSASSLAGWGHQETQYF.

This clonotype was recorded only once. This chain links TRBV29-1 with TRBJ2-5, with D perhaps matching TRBD1 or TRBD2 (7 bases each). The CDR3 has 14 amino acids. Per the germline V gene, CDR1 is SQVTM and CDR2 is ANQGSEA. V lost 5 bases to trimming and J lost 5 bases, with 18 bases between them. Here the CDR3 reads CSVRAGGDRETQYF. The CDR3 bases are TGCAGCGTTAGGGCAGGGGGGGACCGGGAGACCCAGTACTTC.

This clonotype was picked up many times. This chain joins TRBV5-1 and TRBJ2-2; 12 bases fit TRBD2. This CDR3 contains 16 residues. Losses at the gene ends were 4 bases for V and 5 bases for J; bases not matched to a gene: 6. Germline assignment: CDR1 SGHRS and CDR2 YFSETQ. CDR3 nucleotides: TGCGCCAGCAGCGAACTAGCGGGAGGCGGTACCGGGGAGCTGTTTTTT. Its translation: CASSELAGGGTGELFF.

This clonotype has ten or more counts. The gene calls are TRBV20-1 and TRBJ2-2; a possible D gene is TRBD2 (5 bases). Per the germline V gene, CDR1 is DFQATT and CDR2 is SNEGSKA (reference sequence). CDR3 length: 15 amino acids. With 5 bases removed from V and 4 bases from J, the gap between germline ends came to 17 bases. The CDR3 nucleotides read TGCAGTGCTTTTCTCGGGATGACGGGCACCGGGGAGCTGTTTTTT. The encoded protein is CSAFLGMTGTGELFF.

Regarding this clonotype: At one boundary the junction diverges from the germline segment, which might be a read error. V is TRBV7-9 and J is TRBJ2-7; TRBD1 aligns across 9 bases. Looked up from germline, CDR1 is SEHNR and CDR2 is FQNEAQ (reference sequence). The length of the CDR3 is 17 residues. Here the CDR3 DNA reads TGCGCCAGCAGCCAAGTGCCGGGACAGGGATGGGGTTACGAGCAGTACTTC. Protein product: CASSQVPGQGWGYEQYF.

J is TRBJ2-7 and V is TRBV2; weak D call: TRBD2 (6 bases). This CDR3 contains 14 residues. The V end was cut by 4 bases, the J end by 7 bases, with 17 bases between. CDR1 and CDR2 (germline): SNHLY, FYNNEI. CDR3 protein: CASSASGWGNEQYF. CDR3 sequence (DNA): TGTGCCAGCAGTGCCAGCGGGTGGGGGAATGAGCAGTACTTC.

This clonotype has a count of ten or more. The V gene is TRBV28, the J gene TRBJ2-7, with D possibly matching TRBD1 (5 bases). The CDR3 runs to 15 residues. V was shortened by 5 bases and J by 1 base, with 15 bases between the two germline ends. CDR1 is MDHEN and CDR2 is SYDVKM in the germline V gene. As DNA, the CDR3 is TGTGCCAGCAGTCCAGTACAGGTATTTTCCTACGAGCAGTACTTC. This encodes CASSPVQVFSYEQYF. Supplemented by reference TRBV28 and TRBJ2-7, the full variable domain reads DVKVTQSSRYLVKRTGEKVFLECVQDMDHENMFWYRQDPGLGLRLIYFSYDVKMKEKGDIPEGYSVSREKKERFSLILESASTNQTSMYLCASSPVQVFSYEQYFGPGTRLTVT.

The rearrangement uses TRBV7-9 and TRBJ1-3; 9 bases are shared with TRBD1. Losses at the gene ends were 5 bases for V and 4 bases for J; bases not matched to a gene: 6. Per germline, CDR1 SEHNR and CDR2 FQNEAQ (reference sequence). The CDR3 totals 15 residues. CDR3: CASSGYRGRGNTIYF. DNA of the CDR3: TGTGCCAGCAGCGGATACAGGGGGCGCGGAAACACCATATATTTT.

The V gene is TRBV29-1, the J gene TRBJ2-3; D ambiguous. CDR3 length: 13 amino acids. CDR1 SQVTM and CDR2 ANQGSEA come from the germline V gene. V lost 7 bases and J 2 bases, leaving 13 bases between the germline ends. DNA for the CDR3: TGCAGCGCCCCTAACCCAGTCACAGATACGCAGTATTTT. This encodes CSAPNPVTDTQYF.

The sample holds one count of this clonotype. The rearrangement links TRBV24-1 to TRBJ2-5; D may be TRBD1 (6 bases). Per the germline V gene, CDR1 is KGHDR and CDR2 is SFDVKD. Trimming left V 12 bases short and J 0 bases short, with 19 bases between. The CDR3 sequence is 15 residues long. Here the CDR3 reads CAWKPPGTNQETQYF. CDR3 bases: TGTGCCTGGAAACCCCCAGGGACAAACCAAGAGACCCAGTACTTC.

This clonotype was observed a handful of times. This chain connects TRBV5-5 to TRBJ2-7; 8 positions agree with TRBD1. Germline V gene sequence: CDR1 SGHKS, CDR2 YYEKEE (reference sequence). Trimming at V came to 2 bases and at J to 2 bases, leaving 6 bases not matched to a gene. This CDR3 region has 15 residues. The CDR3 DNA reads as TGTGCCAGCAGCTTCGCCGGGACAGGACCCTACGAGCAGTACTTC. It yields the protein CASSFAGTGPYEQYF.

This clonotype was recorded many times. The CDR3 reads CASSYEGLAYEQYF. The CDR3 DNA reads as TGTGCCAGCAGTTACGAGGGCCTCGCCTACGAGCAGTACTTC. The rearrangement joins TRBV6-6 to TRBJ2-7; possibly TRBD2 for D (5 bases). The CDR3 is 14 residues long. Germline CDR1 reads MNHNY; CDR2 reads SVGAGI (reference sequence). The V and J ends lost 2 bases and 2 bases respectively, with 10 bases between them.

In this sample, this clonotype turned up many times. The chain joins TRBV27 to TRBJ2-5; D ambiguous. Germline lookup yields CDR1 MNHEY and CDR2 SMNVEV (reference sequence). The CDR3 length is 12 residues. With 7 bases removed from V and 2 bases from J, the gap between germline ends came to 8 bases. The CDR3 is CASNLGQETQYF. The CDR3 DNA follows: TGTGCCAGCAACTTGGGGCAAGAGACCCAGTACTTC.

This clonotype was observed many times. The gene calls are TRBV12-3 or TRBV12-4 and TRBJ2-5; D is possibly TRBD1 (6 bases). With 5 bases removed from V and 2 bases from J, the gap between germline ends came to 18 bases. The CDR3 contains 16 residues. CDR3 DNA: TGTGCCAGCAGTCAGGACACCCTGGGGGCACAAGAGACCCAGTACTTC. Translation: CASSQDTLGAQETQYF.

The chain links TRBV13 to TRBJ1-4, with D possibly TRBD1 on 5 matching bases. Germline V gene lookup returns CDR1 PRHDT and CDR2 FYEKMQ (reference sequence). The CDR3 has 15 residues. V was trimmed by 6 bases and J by 0 bases, leaving 11 bases between them. Written as DNA, the CDR3 is TGTGCCAGCAGTTTGGACACAACAACTAATGAAAAACTGTTTTTT. This encodes CASSLDTTTNEKLFF. Combining the CDR3 with reference TRBV13 and TRBJ1-4 gives the whole variable domain AAGVIQSPRHLIKEKRETATLKCYPIPRHDTVYWYQQGPGQDPQFLISFYEKMQSDKGSIPDRFSAQQFSDYHSELNMSSLELGDSALYFCASSLDTTTNEKLFFGSGTQLSVL.

In its sample, this clonotype was seen many times. This rearrangement joins TRBV7-2 to TRBJ2-7; 12 nucleotides align to TRBD2. The germline CDR1 and CDR2 sequences are SGHTA and FQGNSA. The CDR3 sequence is 15 residues long. J lost 4 bases, V lost 1 base, and 2 bases had no gene match. The CDR3 protein is CASSLGLAGGYEQYF. CDR3 DNA: TGTGCCAGCAGCTTAGGTCTAGCGGGAGGGTACGAGCAGTACTTC.

The gene calls are TRBV15 and TRBJ2-2, with D possibly matching TRBD2 (6 bases). Germline CDR1 and CDR2: LNHNV and YYDKDF (reference sequence). This CDR3 is 15 amino acids long. The V end was cut by 1 base, the J end by 3 bases, with 9 bases between. CDR3 region: CATSRGSGDTGELFF. CDR3 coding DNA: TGTGCCACCAGCAGAGGTAGCGGAGACACCGGGGAGCTGTTTTTT.

V usage is TRBV2 and J usage is TRBJ2-7; D is tentatively TRBD1 or TRBD2 (6 bases each). Near its end, the DNA agrees better with TRBJ2-1, so the J call may be wrong. The CDR3 runs 14 residues. Per germline, CDR1 SNHLY and CDR2 FYNNEI. CDR3 sequence (DNA): TGTGCCAGCAGTGAATGGGGGGCTGGCAATGAGCAGTTCTTC. This codes for CASSEWGAGNEQFF.

Many counts were recorded for this clonotype. V and J are TRBV20-1 and TRBJ1-4; D gene unclear. Trimming removed 6 bases from V and 7 bases from J, with 15 bases in between. CDR3 length: 13 residues. From germline, CDR1 is DFQATT and CDR2 SNEGSKA (reference sequence). CDR3 residues: CSAPHWAGEKLFF. In DNA form, the CDR3 reads TGCAGTGCCCCCCATTGGGCTGGTGAAAAACTGTTTTTT.

The J gene is TRBJ2-1, the V gene TRBV7-2; no firm D call. Trimming removed 2 bases at V and 9 bases at J, with 14 bases between. Germline CDR1 SGHTA, CDR2 FQGNSA. This CDR3 region has 14 residues. CDR3 protein: CASSLLSTGSEQFF. The CDR3 DNA is TGTGCCAGCAGCTTATTGTCGACGGGCAGTGAGCAGTTCTTC.

This clonotype was recorded many times. This chain connects TRBV7-2 to TRBJ2-7; no reliable D call. The CDR3 has 14 residues. Germline V gene lookup returns CDR1 SGHTA and CDR2 FQGNSA. Trimming pared 0 bases from V and 1 base from J, leaving 7 bases between. The CDR3 protein is CASSLAWQSYEQYF. The CDR3 nucleotides read TGTGCCAGCAGCTTAGCGTGGCAGTCCTACGAGCAGTACTTC. Full variable domain (missing parts from reference TRBV7-2 and TRBJ2-7): GAGVSQSPSNKVTEKGKDVELRCDPISGHTALYWYRQSLGQGLEFLIYFQGNSAPDKSGLPSDRFSAERTGGSVSTLTIQRTQQEDSAVYLCASSLAWQSYEQYFGPGTRLTVT.